This T cell receptor beta chain appears in the sequencing data of a study of cytomegalovirus exposure and HLA in healthy donors. V lost 4 bases, J lost 0 bases, and 14 bases lay in between. CDR3 size: 15 residues. Germline V gives CDR1 SGHDT, CDR2 YYEEEE. In the PCR, 60 Vbeta and 13 Jbeta primers were used. The method was immunoSEQ multiplex PCR; TCRdb's version includes in-frame clones alone and lacks a portion of them. The table has some 110,000 clones, just over 65% seen once. This clone came up a few times. The sequencing sample was made of PBMCs. This receptor was obtained from a man aged 18 to 30 in good health and CMV-seronegative. The V gene is TRBV5-6, the J gene TRBJ2-7; possibly TRBD2 for D (6 bases). The CDR3 DNA sequence: TGTGCCAGCAGCACAGCCGGGACTTCCTCCTACGAGCAGTACTTC. The encoded protein is CASSTAGTSSYEQYF.